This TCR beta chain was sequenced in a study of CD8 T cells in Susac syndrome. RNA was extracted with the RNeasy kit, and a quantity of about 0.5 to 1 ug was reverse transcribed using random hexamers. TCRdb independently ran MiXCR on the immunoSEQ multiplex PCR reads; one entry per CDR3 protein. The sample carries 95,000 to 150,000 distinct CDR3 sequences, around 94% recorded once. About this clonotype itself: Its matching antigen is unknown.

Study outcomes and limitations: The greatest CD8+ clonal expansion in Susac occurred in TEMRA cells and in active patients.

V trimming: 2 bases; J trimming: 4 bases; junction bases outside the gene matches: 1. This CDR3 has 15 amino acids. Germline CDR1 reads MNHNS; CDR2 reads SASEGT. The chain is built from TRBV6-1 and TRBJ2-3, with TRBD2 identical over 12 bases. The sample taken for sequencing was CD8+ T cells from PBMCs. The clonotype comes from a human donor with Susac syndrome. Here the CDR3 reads CASSELAGGPDTQYF. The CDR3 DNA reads TGTGCCAGCAGTGAACTAGCGGGGGGGCCAGATACGCAGTATTTT.